This entry is about one T cell receptor (beta chain). This clonotype was observed a handful of times. Its antigen remains undetermined. No clone much larger than this one lies a single base away; base qualities are absent. The data are from a study of vaccination and CD4 T cells after COVID-19 (dated by TCRdb to between 2021 and 2024). A note on the overall study: Every convalescent patient had a positive nasal swab PCR test for SARS-CoV-2, with mild disease in nine patients and severe disease in one. The convalescent cohort included six males and four females, with two Hispanic individuals, seven Caucasians, two Asians and one multiracial person. Participants received two doses of either the Pfizer-BioNTech BNT162b2 vaccine (n=8) or the Moderna mRNA-1273 vaccine (n=2). Post-COVID blood samples were collected from convalescent patients a median of roughly 100 days after diagnosis, with a range of about 30 to 161 days. Post-vaccine blood samples were obtained a median of approximately 70 days after the second vaccine dose, with a range of about 12 to 241 days. For stimulating the cultures, overlapping spike peptide pools were used, derived from SARS-CoV-2 as well as from the common cold coronaviruses HCoV-NL63, HCoV-OC43 and HCoV-229E. Control cultures used a CEFX viral epitope pool as positive control, an HIV-1 Nef peptide pool as negative control, or no peptide. In ten to eleven COVID-19 convalescent patients and several infection-naive healthy vaccine recipients, the spike-specific CD4+ TCR repertoire before mRNA vaccination was compared with the repertoire after mRNA vaccination.

What the treatment or condition label conveys for this sample: 10-day PBMC culture with coronavirus spike peptide pools or control peptides (ViraFEST assay). The study used the ViraFEST assay, which expanded antigen-specific T cells with peptide pools and then identified expanded clonotypes by TCR sequencing. The convalescent patients' positive SARS-CoV-2 PCR tests fell between March and December 2020, which was before the Alpha, Beta and Delta variants emerged in the United States. PBMCs were cultured at fewer than 2.5 million per well in IMDM supplemented with roughly 5% human AB serum and 10 IU/ml IL-2, with approximately 10 ug/ml peptide pools added. Half of the culture medium was replaced with fresh IL-2-containing medium on days 3 and 7. CD4+ T cells were isolated after around ten days of culture through negative selection using the EasySep CD4+ T cell isolation kit. PBMCs were separated from whole blood using Ficoll-Paque Plus gradient centrifugation and then either used fresh or cryopreserved at -140C. In general, triplicate wells were set up for every culture condition.

General conclusions and limits of the study: Nearly all vaccine-specific clones in convalescent patients (304 of 307) were mono-reactive for SARS-CoV-2 spike rather than cross-reactive with common cold coronaviruses. The study included relatively few convalescent patients and did not analyze early timepoints after natural infection. In convalescent patients, a median roughly 87% of post-vaccine SARS-CoV-2-reactive clones were detected only after vaccination, and vaccine-specific priming was suggested by this finding. The median count of SARS-CoV-2-reactive clonotypes went up from approximately 22 after infection to about 41 after vaccination, although the change was not significant.

Preparation of the library involved PCR. TCR sequencing of DNA from cultured CD4+ T cells used the Oncomine TCR Beta short-read assay at the Johns Hopkins FTIC core. The QIAamp micro DNA kit was used to extract genomic DNA from the cultured CD4+ T cells. Oncomine TCR Beta libraries from cultured CD4+ T cells were pooled with unique dual indexes and sequenced on an Illumina iSeq 100. The published analysis was carried out like this. Non-productive sequences were filtered out, and CDR3s that did not start with C, did not end with F or W, or were shorter than 7 amino acids were discarded. Antigen-specific clonotypes were identified with the MANAFEST web application by comparing peptide-stimulated wells with reference and other culture wells. For a clone to be called positive, the clone needed an FDR below 0.05, an odds ratio above 5, and a productive frequency above 0.1% in at least two of three replicate wells. A clonotype was classed as cross-reactive if the clonotype showed significant expansion both in SARS-CoV-2 spike wells and in at least one common cold coronavirus spike condition. CDR3 homology was assessed with Levenshtein distances (stringdist) and unrooted phylogenetic trees (ape) in R version 3.6.1. TCRdb trimmed public reads at Q25 via fastp, called clones via MiXCR and kept in-frame beta chains. Each entry merges the rows of one CDR3 protein and shows their most common DNA and genes. These V and J calls derive from TCRdb rather than the authors' analysis. The sample table lists over 15,000 distinct CDR3 sequences, roughly 56% of them with a count of one. Together, the top ten hold over 7.5% of the sample.

Trimming at the junction amounts to 8 bases on V and 3 bases on J, and the germline ends lie 10 bases apart. Inclusive of the bounding cysteine and phenylalanine, the CDR3 is 12 residues long. Solely the CDR3 DNA is kept, with 36 bases framed from the first base. Based on the germline V gene, the CDR1 and CDR2 sequences are MNHNS and SASEGT. The sequence links TRBV6-1 to TRBJ2-5, with the D segment possibly TRBD1 or TRBD2, each aligning over 5 bases. The source of this sequence is a human donor who had recovered from COVID-19. The sequencing sample was made of CD4+ T cells from blood, cultured in vitro. The CDR3 protein sequence reads: CASSGRKETQYF. The bases read TGTGCCAGCTCGGGACGGAAAGAGACCCAGTACTTC.